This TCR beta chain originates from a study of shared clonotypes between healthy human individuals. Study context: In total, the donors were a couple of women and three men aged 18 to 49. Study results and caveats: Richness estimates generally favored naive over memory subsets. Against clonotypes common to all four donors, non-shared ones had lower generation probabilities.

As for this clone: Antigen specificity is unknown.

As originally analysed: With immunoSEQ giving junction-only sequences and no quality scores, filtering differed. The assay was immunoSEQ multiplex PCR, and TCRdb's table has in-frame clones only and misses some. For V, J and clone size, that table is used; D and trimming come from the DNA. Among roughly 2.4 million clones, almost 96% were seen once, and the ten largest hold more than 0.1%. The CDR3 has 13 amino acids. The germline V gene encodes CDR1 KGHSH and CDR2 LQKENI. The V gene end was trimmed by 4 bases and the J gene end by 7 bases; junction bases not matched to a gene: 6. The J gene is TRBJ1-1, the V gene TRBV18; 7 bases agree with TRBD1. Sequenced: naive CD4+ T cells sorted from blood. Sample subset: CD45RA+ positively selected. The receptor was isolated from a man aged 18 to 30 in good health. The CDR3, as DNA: TGTGCCAGCTCACGTGGACAGGATAATGAAGCTTTCTTT. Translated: CASSRGQDNEAFF. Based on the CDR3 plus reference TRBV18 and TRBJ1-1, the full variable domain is NAGVMQNPRHLVRRRGQEARLRCSPMKGHSHVYWYRQLPEEGLKFMVYLQKENIIDESGMPKERFSAEFPKEGPSILRIQQVVRGDSAAYFCASSRGQDNEAFFGQGTRLTVV.